The present T cell receptor (beta chain) was sequenced within a study of CD8+CD57+ T cells in acquired aplastic anemia. Genomic DNA, serving as template, underwent TCR beta VDJ and CDR3 profiling. TCRdb processed the reads anew with MiXCR; each CDR3 protein has one entry. The sample carries 150,000 to 200,000 distinct CDR3 sequences, 55% to 75% recorded once. Findings and caveats of the study: Patients and controls had in common around 29 CD8+ CDR3 sequences.

The CDR3 has 14 amino acids. Germline V gene lookup returns CDR1 DFQATT and CDR2 SNEGSKA (reference sequence). V lost 2 bases and J lost 2, with 11 bases in between. Details on this clonotype: Its matching antigen is unknown.

The chain couples TRBV20-1 to TRBJ2-3; unclear D gene. The sequence derives from a human donor in good health. Source material: sorted CD4+, CD8+, or CD8+CD57+ T cells (not recorded which) from PBMCs. The CDR3 here is CSARFWINTDTQYF. The CDR3 nucleotides are TGCAGTGCTAGATTCTGGATCAACACAGATACGCAGTATTTT.